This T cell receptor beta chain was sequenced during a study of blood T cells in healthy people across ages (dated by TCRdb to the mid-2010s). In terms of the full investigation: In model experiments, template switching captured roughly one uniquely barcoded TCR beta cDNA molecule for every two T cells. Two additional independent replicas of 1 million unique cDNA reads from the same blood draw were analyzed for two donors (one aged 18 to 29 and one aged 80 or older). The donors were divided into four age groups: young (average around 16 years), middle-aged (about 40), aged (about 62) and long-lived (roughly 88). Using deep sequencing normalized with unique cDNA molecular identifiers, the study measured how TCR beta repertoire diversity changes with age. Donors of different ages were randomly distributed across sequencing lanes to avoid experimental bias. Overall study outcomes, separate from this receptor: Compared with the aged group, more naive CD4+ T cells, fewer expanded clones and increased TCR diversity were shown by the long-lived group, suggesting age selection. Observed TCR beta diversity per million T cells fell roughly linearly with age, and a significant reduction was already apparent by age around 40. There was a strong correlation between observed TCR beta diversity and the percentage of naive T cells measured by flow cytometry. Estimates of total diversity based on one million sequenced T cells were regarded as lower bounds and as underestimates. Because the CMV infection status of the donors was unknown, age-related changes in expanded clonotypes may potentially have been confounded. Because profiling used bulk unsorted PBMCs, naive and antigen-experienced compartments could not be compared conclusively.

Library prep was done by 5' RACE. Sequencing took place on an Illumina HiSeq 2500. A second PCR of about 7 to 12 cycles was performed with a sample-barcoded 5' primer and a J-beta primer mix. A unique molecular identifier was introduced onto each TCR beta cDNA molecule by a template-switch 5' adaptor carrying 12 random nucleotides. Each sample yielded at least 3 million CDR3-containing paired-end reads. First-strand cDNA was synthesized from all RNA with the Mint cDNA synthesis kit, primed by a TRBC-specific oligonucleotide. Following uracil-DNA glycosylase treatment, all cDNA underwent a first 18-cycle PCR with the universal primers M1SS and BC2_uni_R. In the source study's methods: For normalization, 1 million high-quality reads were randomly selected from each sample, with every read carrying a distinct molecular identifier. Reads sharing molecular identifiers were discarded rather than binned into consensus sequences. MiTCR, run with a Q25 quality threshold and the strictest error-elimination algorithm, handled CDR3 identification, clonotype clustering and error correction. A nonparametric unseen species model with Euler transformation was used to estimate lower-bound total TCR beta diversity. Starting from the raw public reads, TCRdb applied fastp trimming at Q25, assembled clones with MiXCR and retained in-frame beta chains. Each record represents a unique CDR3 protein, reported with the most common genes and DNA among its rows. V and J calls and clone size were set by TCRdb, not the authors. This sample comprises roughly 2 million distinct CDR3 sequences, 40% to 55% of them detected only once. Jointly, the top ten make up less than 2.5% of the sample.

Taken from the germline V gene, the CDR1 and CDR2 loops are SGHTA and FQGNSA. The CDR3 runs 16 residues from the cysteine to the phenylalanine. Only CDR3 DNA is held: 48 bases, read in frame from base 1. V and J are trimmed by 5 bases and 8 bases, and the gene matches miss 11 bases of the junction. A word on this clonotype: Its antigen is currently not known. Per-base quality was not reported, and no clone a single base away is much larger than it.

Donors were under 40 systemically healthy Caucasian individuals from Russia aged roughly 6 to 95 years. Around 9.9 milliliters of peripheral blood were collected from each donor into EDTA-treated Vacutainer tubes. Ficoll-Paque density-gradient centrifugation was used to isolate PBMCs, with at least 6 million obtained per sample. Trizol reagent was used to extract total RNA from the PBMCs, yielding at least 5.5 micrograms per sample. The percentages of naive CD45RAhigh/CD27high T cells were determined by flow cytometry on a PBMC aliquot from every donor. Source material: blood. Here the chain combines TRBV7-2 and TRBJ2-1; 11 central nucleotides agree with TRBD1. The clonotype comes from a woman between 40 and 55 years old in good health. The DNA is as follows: TGTGCCAGCAGCGTTGCCGCCGGGACAGGGGGACATGAGCAGTTCTTC. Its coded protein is CASSVAAGTGGHEQFF. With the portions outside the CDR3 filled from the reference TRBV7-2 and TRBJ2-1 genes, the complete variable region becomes GAGVSQSPSNKVTEKGKDVELRCDPISGHTALYWYRQSLGQGLEFLIYFQGNSAPDKSGLPSDRFSAERTGGSVSTLTIQRTQQEDSAVYLCASSVAAGTGGHEQFFGPGTRLTVL.